These 2 T cell receptor beta chains were sequenced from one sample in a study of T cell changes during pregnancy in multiple sclerosis. TCRdb keeps only in-frame clones here, not all; method: immunoSEQ multiplex PCR. The sample lists 70,000 to 95,000 clones; about nine tenths were seen once. The source was CD4+ T cells from peripheral blood mononuclear cells, collected in the second trimester of pregnancy. These receptors all stem from a female donor with multiple sclerosis, enrolled in a pregnancy study.

This rearrangement joins TRBV28 to TRBJ1-1; TRBD1 is a possible D gene (5 bases). From germline, CDR1 is MDHEN and CDR2 SYDVKM. Trimming shortened V by 7 bases and J by 1 base, and 10 bases separated the two germline ends. This CDR3 has 13 amino acids. This CDR3 reads CASTVGQNTEAFF. The DNA of the CDR3 is TGTGCCAGCACCGTCGGACAGAACACTGAAGCTTTCTTT.

This clone was recorded only once. The rearrangement uses TRBV7-9 and TRBJ2-1, with TRBD1 matching 8 bases. CDR3 length: 16 amino acids. Germline V CDR1 and CDR2: SEHNR, FQNEAQ (reference sequence). V shed 1 base and J 3 bases; nucleotides not matched to a gene: 5. The CDR3 here is CASSLGQGLDYNEQFF. The CDR3 DNA reads TGTGCCAGCAGCTTAGGACAGGGGTTAGACTACAATGAGCAGTTCTTC.